The 23 T cell receptor beta chains given below trace back to one sample, sequenced in a study of shared clonotypes between healthy human individuals (TCRdb year 2020). Receptor amplification or capture employed the immunoSEQ multiplex PCR assay. As stored in TCRdb, this immuneACCESS dataset retains in-frame rearrangements with V and J assigned. A fraction of the clones does not appear; measured against another copy, unresolved V genes explain less than half of the discrepancy, and the remainder lacks a known reason. The sample profile shows roughly 1,600,000 clones; approximately 98.5% of them were found once. 0.36% of the sample goes to the ten largest clones. Sequencing was performed on naive CD4+ T cells sorted from blood. In the paper's terms, the cell subset or site label means: CD45RA+ positively selected. Every receptor here comes from a man aged 25-45 years in good health.

The CDR3 sequence is CASSLRAGVGNEQFF. CDR3 DNA sequence: TGCGCCAGCAGCTTGCGAGCGGGAGTGGGCAATGAGCAGTTCTTC. The rearrangement uses TRBV5-1 and TRBJ2-1; 8 bases map to TRBD2. The CDR3 extends over 15 amino acids. Germline CDR1 SGHRS, CDR2 YFSETQ. Trimming removed 1 base from V and 6 bases from J; junction bases left unmatched: 6.

The genes are TRBV6-5 and TRBJ2-3; 9 positions match TRBD2. V shed 6 bases, J shed 6 bases, and the junction held 10 bases outside the gene matches. The germline gives CDR1 MNHEY, CDR2 SVGAGI. This CDR3 has 15 residues. CDR3 sequence reads: CASSPWREGPDTQYF. The CDR3 DNA is TGTGCCAGCAGCCCTTGGCGGGAGGGCCCGGATACGCAGTATTTT.

The rearrangement links TRBV18 to TRBJ2-5, with D unresolved. There are 13 residues in the CDR3. Trimming shortened V by 5 bases and J by 3 bases, and 10 bases separated the two germline ends. Germline CDR1 reads KGHSH; CDR2 reads LQKENI. The CDR3, as DNA: TGTGCCAGCTCAAGCAAGACCGAAGAGACCCAGTACTTC. Translation: CASSSKTEETQYF.

The rearrangement uses TRBV5-4 and TRBJ2-7; D is uncertain. The V gene's germline CDR1 is SGHNT and CDR2 YYREEE (reference sequence). Trimming removed 6 bases at V and 4 bases at J, with 14 bases between. This CDR3 is 13 amino acids long. The chain's CDR3 is CASTDRSSYEQYF. The CDR3 DNA sequence: TGTGCCAGCACCGACCGAAGCTCTTACGAGCAGTACTTC.

This chain uses TRBV29-1 with TRBJ2-5; D is perhaps TRBD2 (5 bases). The germline V gene has CDR1 SQVTM and CDR2 ANQGSEA. The ends were cut back, 3 bases at V and 4 bases at J, with 12 bases in the middle. The CDR3 consists of 13 residues. CDR3 sequence reads: CSVDGLAGETQYF. Here the CDR3 DNA reads TGCAGCGTTGATGGCCTAGCCGGAGAGACCCAGTACTTC.

This chain joins TRBV7-9 and TRBJ2-7, with 7 bases fitting TRBD2. CDR3 size: 15 residues. With 3 bases clipped from V and 4 bases from J, the junction kept 9 bases outside the gene matches. Germline-derived CDR1 and CDR2 are SEHNR and FQNEAQ (reference sequence). CDR3 loop: CASSFPSGGGYEQYF. The CDR3 region has the DNA TGTGCCAGCAGCTTCCCTAGCGGAGGTGGGTACGAGCAGTACTTC.

The CDR3 spells CASLTLGWSGNTIYF. CDR3 bases: TGTGCCAGCCTGACGCTGGGCTGGTCTGGAAACACCATATATTTT. V is TRBV28 and J is TRBJ1-3; D unclear. The germline V and J ends were trimmed by 8 bases and 1 base, with 15 bases remaining between them. Per the germline V gene, CDR1 is MDHEN and CDR2 is SYDVKM. The CDR3 length is 15 residues.

This clone has just one count. The V and J genes are TRBV11-2 and TRBJ2-1; D gene unclear. V lost 1 base to trimming and J lost 4 bases, with 8 bases between them. The CDR3 extends over 14 amino acids. Germline assignment: CDR1 SGHAT and CDR2 FQNNGV. CDR3 nucleotides: TGTGCCAGCAGCTTAGGGCAGCTGTACAATGAGCAGTTCTTC. Protein sequence: CASSLGQLYNEQFF.

The chain combines TRBV27 with TRBJ2-2; possible D gene TRBD2, 5 bases. The germline gives CDR1 MNHEY, CDR2 SMNVEV (reference sequence). V was cut by 6 bases and J by 3 bases, with 14 bases left in between. This CDR3 has 15 residues. The DNA of the CDR3 is TGTGCCAGCAGACCGAGGGTATCGGACACCGGGGAGCTGTTTTTT. It codes for CASRPRVSDTGELFF.

The rearrangement uses TRBV10-2 and TRBJ2-7; 10 bases fit TRBD2. CDR3 length: 15 amino acids. Germline CDR1 reads WSHSY; CDR2 reads SAAADI. The J segment lost 2 bases and the V segment lost 1 base, leaving 2 bases of the junction unmatched. The CDR3 nucleotides are TGCGCCAGCAGTGAGTGGACTAGCGGCACCTACGAGCAGTACTTC. It specifies CASSEWTSGTYEQYF.

J is TRBJ1-1 and V is TRBV6-1, with 8 nucleotides matching TRBD1. The CDR3 totals 15 residues. V shed 4 bases, J shed 4 bases, and the junction held 8 bases outside the gene matches. In germline, CDR1 is MNHNS, CDR2 SASEGT. DNA of the CDR3: TGTGCCAGCAGTGCCCGATCACAGGGGGTCACTGAAGCTTTCTTT. It encodes CASSARSQGVTEAFF.

This chain uses TRBV6-6 with TRBJ1-2, with D possibly matching TRBD1 (5 bases). Trimming cost V 2 bases and J 8 bases, with 12 bases left between them. The germline CDR1 and CDR2 sequences are MNHNY and SVGAGI (reference sequence). The CDR3 sequence is 13 residues long. The CDR3 coding sequence is TGTGCCAGCAGTTACGGGGGTCCTCGCGGCTACACCTTC. Its translation is CASSYGGPRGYTF.

The chain links TRBV9 to TRBJ2-7; D possibly matches TRBD1 or TRBD2 (5 bases each). This CDR3 comprises 16 residues. Trimming stripped 0 bases from V and 3 bases from J, with 16 bases between. Germline V CDR1 and CDR2: SGDLS, YYNGEE. The CDR3 DNA reads TGTGCCAGCAGCGTAGGTCCCGGGACCCTAGTCTACGAGCAGTACTTC. Its translation is CASSVGPGTLVYEQYF.

The gene calls are TRBV11-3 and TRBJ2-1, with 11 bases identical to TRBD2. Trimming at V came to 5 bases and at J to 5 bases, leaving 5 bases not matched to a gene. The CDR3 runs 15 residues. Germline-derived CDR1 and CDR2 are SGHNT and YENEEA. The CDR3 DNA sequence: TGTGCCAGCAGCCCCGGACTAGCGGGCCACAATGAGCAGTTCTTC. The encoded protein is CASSPGLAGHNEQFF.

The chain combines TRBV21-1 with TRBJ2-1; TRBD2 is the table's D call and was not checked against the DNA. TRBV21-1 corresponds to a pseudogene. CDR3 size: 17 residues. The DNA for the CDR3 is TGTGCCAGCAGAATGGTTGGCTCACTAGCGGGAGATTCCGAGCAGTTCTTC. This gives the protein CASRMVGSLAGDSEQFF.

This chain joins TRBV5-8 and TRBJ2-3; D remains unclear. This CDR3 spans 11 amino acids. Trimming shortened V by 4 bases and J by 2 bases, and 2 bases separated the two germline ends. The germline CDR1 and CDR2 sequences are SGHTS and YDEGEE. The CDR3 loop is CASSPTDTQYF. CDR3 coding DNA: TGTGCCAGCAGCCCCACAGATACGCAGTATTTT.

The chain links TRBV12-2 to TRBJ2-2; TRBD1, the table's D call, lacks a check against the DNA. TRBV12-2 is given as a pseudogene. The CDR3 runs to 20 residues. CDR3 sequence (DNA): TGTGCAAGTCGCTTAACTGACTACCCCGGGACAGGGTGGAACACCGGGGAGCTGTTTTTT. Encoded protein: CASRLTDYPGTGWNTGELFF.

The rearrangement joins TRBV18 to TRBJ2-5; maybe TRBD1 (5 bases). Germline assignment: CDR1 KGHSH and CDR2 LQKENI. The CDR3 loop spans 14 amino acids. V shed 4 bases and J shed 6 bases, with 15 bases lying between them. The CDR3: CASSHDSSEKTQYF. CDR3 in DNA: TGTGCCAGCTCACACGACAGCTCAGAAAAGACCCAGTACTTC.

J is TRBJ2-7 and V is TRBV7-6; D is tentatively TRBD1 or TRBD2 (6 bases each). The CDR3 contains 13 residues. Germline V gives CDR1 SGHVS, CDR2 FNYEAQ. V lost 5 bases and J 0 bases, leaving 8 bases between the germline ends. The CDR3 DNA is TGTGCCAGCAGCAGGGGGGACTCCTACGAGCAGTACTTC. Translating it yields CASSRGDSYEQYF.

The V call is TRBV4-3, the J call TRBJ2-3; 7 nucleotides match TRBD2. V dropped 3 bases and J dropped 2; count of bases not matched to a gene: 8. Per the germline V gene, CDR1 is LGHNA and CDR2 is YSLEER. This CDR3 is 16 amino acids long. The CDR3 region has the DNA TGCGCCAGCAGCCATCAAGGGCTAGCGGTCACAGATACGCAGTATTTT. Encoded protein: CASSHQGLAVTDTQYF.

The V and J genes are TRBV5-8 and TRBJ2-7, with no clear D. The CDR3 runs to 14 residues. Per the germline V gene, CDR1 is SGHTS and CDR2 is YDEGEE. V lost 8 bases and J lost 5, with 20 bases in between. The CDR3 reads CARPEALGWDEQYF. The CDR3 DNA follows: TGTGCCAGGCCCGAAGCCTTGGGGTGGGACGAGCAGTACTTC.

The rearrangement uses TRBV28 and TRBJ1-4; D unresolved. CDR1 is MDHEN, CDR2 SYDVKM, per germline. CDR3 length: 17 amino acids. The ends were cut back, 5 bases at V and 8 bases at J, with 24 bases in the middle. The CDR3 coding sequence is TGTGCCAGCAGTCCGATAAAGGTGGGGAGGAGAAGCGAAAAACTGTTTTTT. This gives the protein CASSPIKVGRRSEKLFF. Drawing the rest from reference TRBV28 and TRBJ1-4, the complete variable domain is DVKVTQSSRYLVKRTGEKVFLECVQDMDHENMFWYRQDPGLGLRLIYFSYDVKMKEKGDIPEGYSVSREKKERFSLILESASTNQTSMYLCASSPIKVGRRSEKLFFGSGTQLSVL.

The V call is TRBV7-2, the J call TRBJ2-1; D is possibly TRBD2 (6 bases). Per the germline V gene, CDR1 is SGHTA and CDR2 is FQGNSA. This CDR3 is built from 11 residues. Trimming removed 5 bases at V and 7 bases at J, with 6 bases between. This chain's CDR3 is CASSRGNEQFF. The CDR3 nucleotides are TGTGCCAGCAGCCGGGGGAATGAGCAGTTCTTC.